These 29 T cell receptor beta chains came from one sample sequenced in a study of cytomegalovirus exposure and HLA in healthy donors. Vbeta (60) and Jbeta (13) primers were used in the PCR. The method was immunoSEQ multiplex PCR; TCRdb's version includes in-frame clones alone and lacks a portion of them. Its table records over 40,000 clones. The sample consisted of PBMCs. Receptors were obtained from a man between 25 and 39 years old in good health and CMV-seronegative.

The V gene is TRBV10-3, the J gene TRBJ2-7; TRBD2 aligns across 9 bases. V shed 0 bases and J 4 bases; nucleotides not matched to a gene: 16. Germline CDR1 is ENHRY and CDR2 is SYGVKD. This CDR3 comprises 19 residues. The CDR3 is CAISESLGVAGARGYEQYF. For the CDR3, the DNA is TGTGCCATCAGTGAGTCCCTCGGAGTAGCGGGAGCCAGAGGGTACGAGCAGTACTTC.

This chain links TRBV10-3 with TRBJ2-5; D gene ambiguous. The germline V and J ends were trimmed by 1 base and 0 bases, with 9 bases remaining between them. This CDR3 spans 15 amino acids. Germline V gives CDR1 ENHRY, CDR2 SYGVKD. This chain's CDR3 is CAISEYRGNQETQYF. The CDR3 DNA is TGTGCCATCAGTGAGTATCGCGGAAACCAAGAGACCCAGTACTTC.

The V call is TRBV25-1, the J call TRBJ2-7; D not resolved. Between the trimmed V and J ends, which lost 2 bases and 6 bases, there was a span of 8 bases. This CDR3 spans 12 amino acids. Looked up from germline, CDR1 is MGHDK and CDR2 is SYGVNS. The CDR3 DNA is TGTGCCAGCAGTGAAACGTGGAGCGAGCAGTACTTC. Amino acids: CASSETWSEQYF.

The chain recombines TRBV25-1 with TRBJ1-2, with D possibly being TRBD1 (5 bases). V was pared by 4 bases and J by 5 bases, with 8 bases between. CDR1 is MGHDK, CDR2 SYGVNS, per germline. The CDR3 loop spans 12 amino acids. CDR3 nucleotides: TGTGCCAGCAGTGCAGGGTTTTATGGCTACACCTTC. Protein product: CASSAGFYGYTF.

The rearrangement links TRBV7-8 to TRBJ1-4; D not certain. V lost 5 bases and J lost 8, with 18 bases in between. The CDR3 contains 15 residues. The germline V gene encodes CDR1 SGHVS and CDR2 FQNEAQ. CDR3 amino acids: CASSPHLRVGEKLFF. As DNA, the CDR3 is TGTGCCAGCAGCCCCCATCTGAGGGTGGGAGAAAAACTGTTTTTT.

The rearrangement uses TRBV6-4 and TRBJ1-6, with D possibly being TRBD1 (6 bases). There are 13 residues in the CDR3. The germline V and J ends were trimmed by 7 bases and 10 bases, with 14 bases remaining between them. CDR1 MRHNA and CDR2 SNTAGT come from the germline V gene. The CDR3 region is CASTLQGQSPLHF. CDR3 bases: TGTGCCAGCACGCTACAGGGACAATCACCCCTCCACTTT.

CDR3 nucleotide sequence: TGCGCCAGCAGTGACAGGGTTGATGAAAAACTGTTTTTT. Protein sequence: CASSDRVDEKLFF. The chain recombines TRBV4-1 with TRBJ1-4; 7 bases agree with TRBD1. Germline V gene sequence: CDR1 MGHRA, CDR2 YSYEKL. The CDR3 contains 13 residues. J lost 6 bases, V lost 6 bases, and 4 bases had no gene match.

The rearrangement joins TRBV11-3 to TRBJ1-1, with D maybe TRBD1 (6 bases). V was trimmed by 1 base and J by 8 bases, leaving 11 bases between them. The germline V gene encodes CDR1 SGHNT and CDR2 YENEEA. The CDR3 contains 13 residues. The CDR3 reads CASSLGGQGEAFF. The CDR3 DNA reads TGTGCCAGCAGCTTAGGTGGCCAGGGGGAAGCTTTCTTT.

The chain combines TRBV9 with TRBJ1-4, with D uncertain. V gave up 0 bases and J gave up 8 bases, with 14 bases separating them. The CDR3 runs to 15 residues. The germline gives CDR1 SGDLS, CDR2 YYNGEE. The CDR3 here is CASSVDPGVREKLFF. DNA of the CDR3: TGTGCCAGCAGCGTAGACCCCGGGGTTCGCGAAAAACTGTTTTTT.

The chain is built from TRBV29-1 and TRBJ2-7, with 10 positions matching TRBD1. The CDR3 contains 13 residues. Germline assignment: CDR1 SQVTM and CDR2 ANQGSEA. After removal of 7 bases from V and 2 bases from J, the junction contained 5 bases not matched to a gene. The CDR3 DNA is TGCAGCGGGGGACAGGGGACAGCCTACGAGCAGTACTTC. This gives the protein CSGGQGTAYEQYF.

The chain has TRBV9 and TRBJ1-3; 9 positions match TRBD1. Trimming cost V 3 bases and J 2 bases; bases outside gene matches: 6. The CDR3 has 16 amino acids. Germline assignment: CDR1 SGDLS and CDR2 YYNGEE. CDR3 bases: TGTGCCAGCAGCGCCTCCAGGACAGGGGCTGGAAACACCATATATTTT. Its translation: CASSASRTGAGNTIYF. The variable domain in full, with the rest retrieved from reference TRBV9 and TRBJ1-3, is DSGVTQTPKHLITATGQRVTLRCSPRSGDLSVYWYQQSLDQGLQFLIQYYNGEERAKGNILERFSAQQFPDLHSELNLSSLELGDSALYFCASSASRTGAGNTIYFGEGSWLTVV.

J is TRBJ1-5 and V is TRBV10-1; TRBD1 matches at 8 bases. The CDR3 is 18 residues long. Germline CDR1 and CDR2: WNHNN and SYGVQD (reference sequence). The V gene end was trimmed by 6 bases and the J gene end by 2 bases; junction bases not matched to a gene: 15. CDR3 loop: CASRWTGLGILGNQPQHF. The CDR3 nucleotides read TGCGCCAGCAGGTGGACAGGGTTGGGAATCTTGGGCAATCAGCCCCAGCATTTT.

The chain has TRBV29-1 and TRBJ2-5, with 8 positions matching TRBD2. This CDR3 region has 14 residues. Germline V gives CDR1 SQVTM, CDR2 ANQGSEA. Trimming cost V 5 bases and J 5 bases; bases outside gene matches: 10. The CDR3 bases are TGCAGCGTTCGACCGACGGGAGGGTTTGAGACCCAGTACTTC. As protein: CSVRPTGGFETQYF.

V usage is TRBV4-3 and J usage is TRBJ1-1; D unresolved. Trimming removed 3 bases from V and 4 bases from J, with 6 bases in between. Per germline, CDR1 LGHNA and CDR2 YSLEER. The CDR3 length is 12 residues. The CDR3 DNA sequence: TGCGCCAGCAGCCAGACAACCACTGAAGCTTTCTTT. It specifies CASSQTTTEAFF.

V usage is TRBV27 and J usage is TRBJ2-3; 12 nucleotides align to TRBD2. Germline V lookup: CDR1 MNHEY, CDR2 SMNVEV (reference sequence). V trimming: 5 bases; J trimming: 5 bases; junction bases outside the gene matches: 11. This CDR3 has 17 residues. The CDR3 protein is CASSRPLAGGRLDTQYF. CDR3 coding DNA: TGTGCCAGCAGTAGGCCCCTAGCGGGGGGGCGTCTAGATACGCAGTATTTT.

The rearrangement links TRBV7-3 to TRBJ2-5, with 13 bases identical to TRBD2. The CDR3 contains 15 residues. The junction had 6 bases not matched to a gene; V was cut back by 6 bases and J by 5 bases. Germline V lookup: CDR1 SGHTA, CDR2 FQGTGA. The CDR3 loop reads CASSSTSGGLETQYF. The CDR3 nucleotides read TGTGCCAGCAGTTCGACTAGCGGGGGGTTGGAGACCCAGTACTTC.

The chain couples TRBV10-3 to TRBJ2-1; perhaps TRBD1 as D (5 bases). Germline V gene data show CDR1 as ENHRY and CDR2 as SYGVKD. V lost 6 bases and J lost 7, with 19 bases in between. CDR3 length equals 15 residues. CDR3 nucleotide sequence: TGTGCCATCAGCCCTGGGGCCCAACTAACGAATGAGCAGTTCTTC. Translated: CAISPGAQLTNEQFF.

J is TRBJ1-1 and V is TRBV6-5; 8 positions match TRBD1. Germline-derived CDR1 and CDR2 are MNHEY and SVGAGI. V lost 5 bases, J lost 3 bases, and 5 bases stayed unmatched. This CDR3 has 14 amino acids. CDR3 loop: CASSNTGGHTEAFF. The CDR3, as DNA: TGTGCCAGCAGTAATACAGGGGGGCACACTGAAGCTTTCTTT.

The gene calls are TRBV5-4 and TRBJ2-1, with 7 bases identical to TRBD2. Trimming removed 4 bases from V and 7 bases from J; junction bases left unmatched: 14. Germline V gene data show CDR1 as SGHNT and CDR2 as YYREEE (reference sequence). The CDR3 covers 16 residues. CDR3 amino acids: CASSLRAGTKGNEQFF. The DNA for the CDR3 is TGTGCCAGCAGCCTCCGGGCCGGGACTAAGGGTAATGAGCAGTTCTTC. Full variable domain (outside the CDR3, taken from reference TRBV5-4 and TRBJ2-1): ETGVTQSPTHLIKTRGQQVTLRCSSQSGHNTVSWYQQALGQGPQFIFQYYREEENGRGNFPPRFSGLQFPNYSSELNVNALELDDSALYLCASSLRAGTKGNEQFFGPGTRLTVL.

This sequence joins TRBV9 and TRBJ1-3; D uncertain. Germline V gene lookup returns CDR1 SGDLS and CDR2 YYNGEE. This CDR3 spans 15 amino acids. V lost 0 bases and J lost 0, with 7 bases in between. The CDR3 region has the DNA TGTGCCAGCAGCGTAGGCGTGAACTCTGGAAACACCATATATTTT. This sequence encodes CASSVGVNSGNTIYF.

The rearrangement uses TRBV19 and TRBJ1-1, with D possibly being TRBD1 (6 bases). Trimming cost V 3 bases and J 4 bases, with 12 bases left between them. Germline CDR1 LNHDA, CDR2 SQIVND (reference sequence). The CDR3 extends over 14 amino acids. CDR3 sequence: CASSMDSGSTEAFF. As DNA, the CDR3 is TGTGCCAGTAGTATGGACAGTGGTAGCACTGAAGCTTTCTTT.

V gene TRBV5-1 combines with J gene TRBJ1-6; 7 bases map to TRBD1. V trimming: 4 bases; J trimming: 10 bases; junction bases outside the gene matches: 11. The germline CDR1 and CDR2 sequences are SGHRS and YFSETQ. The CDR3 runs to 15 residues. The CDR3 nucleotides are TGCGCCAGCAGCCCAACACAGGGGTCATTGTCACCCCTCCACTTT. This encodes CASSPTQGSLSPLHF.

Concerning this clone: Other DNA sequences in the same sample also yield this CDR3. V usage is TRBV7-2 and J usage is TRBJ2-2; the match to TRBD2 covers 9 bases. CDR3 size: 15 residues. Germline values: CDR1 SGHTA, CDR2 FQGNSA. Germline trimming cut 3 bases from V and 6 bases from J; bases unmatched to any gene: 5. The CDR3: CASSFPAGGPGELFF. The DNA of the CDR3 is TGTGCCAGCAGCTTCCCAGCGGGGGGACCCGGGGAGCTGTTTTTT. The variable domain in full, with the rest retrieved from reference TRBV7-2 and TRBJ2-2, is GAGVSQSPSNKVTEKGKDVELRCDPISGHTALYWYRQSLGQGLEFLIYFQGNSAPDKSGLPSDRFSAERTGGSVSTLTIQRTQQEDSAVYLCASSFPAGGPGELFFGEGSRLTVL.

V is TRBV25-1 and J is TRBJ2-3, with a weak D call TRBD2 (6 bases). Per germline, CDR1 MGHDK and CDR2 SYGVNS. This CDR3 has 16 amino acids. V lost 5 bases and J 0 bases, leaving 15 bases between the germline ends. CDR3 residues: CASSTLWGRSTDTQYF. For the CDR3, the DNA is TGTGCCAGCAGTACCCTTTGGGGGAGGAGCACAGATACGCAGTATTTT. Variable domain in full (rest from reference TRBV25-1 and TRBJ2-3): EADIYQTPRYLVIGTGKKITLECSQTMGHDKMYWYQQDPGMELHLIHYSYGVNSTEKGDLSSESTVSRIRTEHFPLTLESARPSHTSQYLCASSTLWGRSTDTQYFGPGTRLTVL.

The chain recombines TRBV18 with TRBJ2-1, with D maybe TRBD2 (6 bases). The germline gives CDR1 KGHSH, CDR2 LQKENI. The CDR3 length is 16 residues. Trimming pared 2 bases from V and 4 bases from J, leaving 15 bases between. In nucleotides, the CDR3 is TGTGCCAGCTCACCAAATCCCGGGAGCACGTACAATGAGCAGTTCTTC. Amino acid sequence: CASSPNPGSTYNEQFF.

The chain joins TRBV18 to TRBJ2-1; 7 bases fit TRBD1. V shed 3 bases, J shed 8 bases, and the junction held 10 bases outside the gene matches. CDR1 is KGHSH, CDR2 LQKENI, per germline. CDR3 size: 15 residues. The CDR3 sequence is CASSPPGQPFDEQFF. DNA of the CDR3: TGTGCCAGCTCACCTCCGGGACAGCCTTTCGATGAGCAGTTCTTC. The entire variable domain, with the rest obtained from reference TRBV18 and TRBJ2-1, is as follows: NAGVMQNPRHLVRRRGQEARLRCSPMKGHSHVYWYRQLPEEGLKFMVYLQKENIIDESGMPKERFSAEFPKEGPSILRIQQVVRGDSAAYFCASSPPGQPFDEQFFGPGTRLTVL.

This chain links TRBV10-3 with TRBJ2-7, with 7 positions matching TRBD1. The length of the CDR3 is 11 residues. CDR1 and CDR2 from the germline V gene are ENHRY and SYGVKD. The V gene end was trimmed by 8 bases and the J gene end by 3 bases; junction bases not matched to a gene: 1. CDR3 sequence reads: CAIRTGYEQYF. The CDR3, as DNA: TGTGCCATCCGGACAGGCTACGAGCAGTACTTC.

J is TRBJ2-7 and V is TRBV30; the D gene is possibly TRBD2 (5 bases). Deletions cut 1 base from V and 3 bases from J, with 19 bases between. The germline V gene has CDR1 GTSNPN and CDR2 SVGIG (reference sequence). This CDR3 has 16 amino acids. This CDR3 reads CAWSAPRAVTFYEQYF. CDR3 DNA: TGTGCCTGGAGTGCCCCGAGGGCGGTGACTTTCTACGAGCAGTACTTC.

The V gene is TRBV5-6, the J gene TRBJ1-4, with 8 bases fitting TRBD1. Trimming cost V 0 bases and J 6 bases; bases outside gene matches: 7. This CDR3 region has 16 residues. From germline, CDR1 is SGHDT and CDR2 YYEEEE. The CDR3, as DNA: TGTGCCAGCAGCTTGGTCCGCGGGACAGGTTATGAAAAACTGTTTTTT. Translation: CASSLVRGTGYEKLFF.